The clone carrying this T cell receptor beta chain was seen more than once but under ten times. The target antigen is unknown. This sample stems from a study of shared clonotypes between healthy human individuals. Study-level points and caveats: It was expected that sequencing depth would affect clonotype sharing among donors. A reduction in generation probabilities was seen for non-shared clonotypes relative to those shared by all four donors.

CDR3 size: 12 residues. The V and J ends lost 5 bases and 10 bases respectively, with 14 bases between them. Germline V CDR1 and CDR2: SEHNR, FQNEAQ (reference sequence). Researchers ran the assay at a deep level. The method was immunoSEQ multiplex PCR; TCRdb's version includes in-frame clones alone and lacks a portion of them. In the table there are about 2.1 million clones, roughly 91% of which are singletons. CD8 cells regarded as naive lacked CD45RO, were positively chosen for CCR7, and omitted terminally differentiated effector memory CD45RA+ cells. This sequence joins TRBV7-9 and TRBJ1-1, with D possibly being TRBD1 (6 bases). The TCR sequence derives from a man aged 18 to 29 in good health. Some clones in this sample may be carry-over from other donors' samples. Sequencing was carried out using naive CD8+ T cells from PBMCs. Written as DNA, the CDR3 is TGTGCCAGCAGCGAAGGACGAGGGGGAGCTTTCTTT. Protein sequence: CASSEGRGGAFF.